This TCR beta chain was sequenced in a study of cytomegalovirus exposure and HLA in healthy donors. As concerns this clone: What it binds is unknown.

Whole-study results and caveats: As was reported, the classifier diagnosed cytomegalovirus status with high specificity and sensitivity. Later on, analysis showed that most CMV-associated TCR beta chains appeared to be HLA-restricted. A few chains linked to CMV were shown in vitro to be specific for CMV antigens.

This PCR relied on a set of 60 Vbeta primers and 13 Jbeta primers. Clones were read by immunoSEQ multiplex PCR, and TCRdb kept only the in-frame ones, dropping some. The table includes around 170,000 clones, roughly 80% detected once. The TCR comes from a man between 40 and 49 years old in good health and CMV-seropositive. Sequences were obtained from PBMCs.

The CDR3 reads CASSSGQGAIREKLFF. DNA for the CDR3: TGCGCCAGCAGCTCGGGACAGGGGGCGATTCGTGAAAAACTGTTTTTT. The chain is built from TRBV5-1 and TRBJ1-4, with 12 bases identical to TRBD1. This CDR3 spans 16 amino acids. V shed 3 bases, J shed 7 bases, and the junction held 7 bases outside the gene matches. Germline V gives CDR1 SGHRS, CDR2 YFSETQ.